The clone carrying this TCR beta chain showed up just a few times. The antigen is not known. One entry per CDR3 protein, called by TCRdb with MiXCR from the 5' RACE reads. This table has more than 150,000 distinct CDR3 sequences, 18% appearing once. This sample is part of a study of T-cell memory formation after mild COVID-19. Study-wide results and limits: Researchers report contracting CD4+ clones mostly in CM and EM, with CD8+ clones in EMRA.

The V end lost 7 bases, the J end lost 4 bases, and 11 bases lay between the germline ends. The CDR3 consists of 12 residues. Germline lookup yields CDR1 SGHKS and CDR2 YYEKEE (reference sequence). This receptor was taken from a man aged 18 to 29 who had mild COVID-19 (a few samples of this study predate the infection). Cell type and time point are not known. This sequence joins TRBV5-5 and TRBJ1-2; D gene uncertain. The material sequenced was PBMCs or a T cell subset sorted from them (not recorded which). In DNA form, the CDR3 reads TGTGCCAGCGGTCCAGGCGGCTATGGCTACACCTTC. Translating gives CASGPGGYGYTF. Variable domain in full (rest from reference TRBV5-5 and TRBJ1-2): DAGVTQSPTHLIKTRGQQVTLRCSPISGHKSVSWYQQVLGQGPQFIFQYYEKEERGRGNFPDRFSARQFPNYSSELNVNALLLGDSALYLCASGPGGYGYTFGSGTRLTVV.